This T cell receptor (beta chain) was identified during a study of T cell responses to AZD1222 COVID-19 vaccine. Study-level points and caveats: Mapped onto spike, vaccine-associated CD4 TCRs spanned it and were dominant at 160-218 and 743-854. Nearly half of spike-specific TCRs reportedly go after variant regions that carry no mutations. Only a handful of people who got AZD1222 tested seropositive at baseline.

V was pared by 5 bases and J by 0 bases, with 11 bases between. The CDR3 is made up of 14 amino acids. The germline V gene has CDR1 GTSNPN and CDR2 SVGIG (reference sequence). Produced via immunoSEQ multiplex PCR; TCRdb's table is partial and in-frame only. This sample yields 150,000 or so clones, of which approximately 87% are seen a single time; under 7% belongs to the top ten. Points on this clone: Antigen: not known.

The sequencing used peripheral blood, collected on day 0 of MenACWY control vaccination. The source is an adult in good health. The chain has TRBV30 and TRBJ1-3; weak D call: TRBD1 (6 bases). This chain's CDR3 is CAWGDTFSGNTIYF. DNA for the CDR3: TGTGCCTGGGGGGACACCTTCTCTGGAAACACCATATATTTT.